These 15 T cell receptor beta chains were all obtained from the same sample, sequenced in a study of T-cell reconstitution after alpha-beta-depleted transplantation in children. Using unique molecular identifiers, the investigators prepared the TCRbeta library. One entry per CDR3 protein, called by TCRdb with MiXCR from the PCR reads. The table lists some 600,000 distinct CDR3 sequences, 16% of them singletons. Sequencing used PBMCs from the stem cell graft donor, obtained from the stem cell graft. The source is a human donor who donated a stem cell graft to a child with acute myeloid leukemia.

This chain's CDR3 is CASSPDGHKLQYF. CDR3 nucleotide sequence: TGTGCCAGCAGCCCGGACGGACACAAATTGCAGTACTTC. The rearrangement uses TRBV3-1 and TRBJ2-7; D is perhaps TRBD1 (5 bases). CDR3 length: 13 amino acids. The V end lost 4 bases, the J end lost 9 bases, and 16 bases lay between the germline ends. Germline V gene lookup returns CDR1 LGHDT and CDR2 YNNKEL (reference sequence).

A few counts support this clonotype. This rearrangement joins TRBV12-3 or TRBV12-4 to TRBJ1-2; no definite D call. The germline V and J ends were trimmed by 6 bases and 6 bases, with 14 bases remaining between them. The CDR3 consists of 13 residues. This chain's CDR3 is CASSSHGFHGYTF. CDR3 sequence (DNA): TGTGCCAGCAGCTCTCATGGATTCCATGGCTACACCTTC.

The table lists this clonotype with many counts. This rearrangement joins TRBV20-1 to TRBJ1-6, with D perhaps matching TRBD1 (5 bases). The length of the CDR3 is 16 residues. Trimming cost V 1 base and J 0 bases, with 10 bases left between them. The V gene's germline CDR1 is DFQATT and CDR2 SNEGSKA (reference sequence). CDR3 sequence (DNA): TGCAGTGCTAGAGGGGGACCTAGCTCCTATAATTCACCCCTCCACTTT. This codes for CSARGGPSSYNSPLHF.

In this sample, this clonotype turned up many times. This chain's CDR3 is CASSLLLVRADTQYF. DNA of the CDR3: TGTGCCAGCAGCTTACTACTAGTACGAGCAGATACGCAGTATTTT. J is TRBJ2-3 and V is TRBV7-2; D perhaps matches TRBD2 (5 bases). This CDR3 has 15 amino acids. V gave up 2 bases and J gave up 4 bases, with 13 bases separating them. Germline assignment: CDR1 SGHTA and CDR2 FQGNSA.

In its sample, this clonotype was seen many times. The V call is TRBV20-1, the J call TRBJ2-3; the D gene could be TRBD1 or TRBD2 (6 bases each). Trimming left V 5 bases short and J 0 bases short, with 12 bases between. Looked up from germline, CDR1 is DFQATT and CDR2 is SNEGSKA (reference sequence). The CDR3 extends over 14 amino acids. DNA of the CDR3: TGCAGTGCTCCCCGAGGGGGGAGCACAGATACGCAGTATTTT. As protein: CSAPRGGSTDTQYF.

This chain uses TRBV29-1 with TRBJ2-1; 7 positions agree with TRBD1. Germline CDR1 and CDR2: SQVTM and ANQGSEA. The CDR3 runs to 14 residues. Unmatched junction bases numbered 7, after V lost 2 bases and J lost 6 bases. CDR3: CSVEQGGFFNEQFF. CDR3 DNA sequence: TGCAGCGTTGAACAAGGGGGCTTTTTCAATGAGCAGTTCTTC.

This clonotype appeared many times. The J gene is TRBJ1-1, the V gene TRBV5-1, with D maybe TRBD1 (5 bases). Germline loops: CDR1 SGHRS, CDR2 YFSETQ. This CDR3 contains 14 residues. Deletions cut 1 base from V and 1 base from J, with 8 bases between. CDR3 protein: CASSLSGTNTEAFF. CDR3 coding DNA: TGCGCCAGCAGCTTGTCGGGGACGAACACTGAAGCTTTCTTT.

V and J are TRBV29-1 and TRBJ2-3, with D perhaps TRBD2 (5 bases). CDR1 SQVTM and CDR2 ANQGSEA come from the germline V gene. V was shortened by 5 bases and J by 2 bases, with 14 bases between the two germline ends. CDR3 length: 14 amino acids. The CDR3 loop is CSVHRDYATDTQYF. CDR3 DNA sequence: TGCAGCGTTCACCGTGACTACGCCACAGATACGCAGTATTTT.

This clonotype was found a few times. The chain carries TRBV6-5 and TRBJ1-1, with 7 bases that match TRBD1. CDR3 size: 14 residues. V gave up 8 bases and J gave up 3 bases; unmatched junction bases: 9. The germline V gene has CDR1 MNHEY and CDR2 SVGAGI. The DNA for the CDR3 is TGTGCCAGCGGGCGAAGGGGGCTTGACACTGAAGCTTTCTTT. Residues: CASGRRGLDTEAFF.

The gene calls are TRBV10-3 and TRBJ2-3; 7 nucleotides align to TRBD1. Germline V CDR1 and CDR2: ENHRY, SYGVKD. This CDR3 region has 14 residues. V dropped 6 bases and J dropped 0; count of bases not matched to a gene: 3. CDR3 DNA: TGTGCCATCAGCGGACAGGTGAGCACAGATACGCAGTATTTT. Amino acid sequence: CAISGQVSTDTQYF.

This clonotype was seen more than once but under ten times. The CDR3 region has the DNA TGTGCCTGGAGTTGGACAGGGAAAGCCGAGCAGTACTTC. It translates to CAWSWTGKAEQYF. V is TRBV30 and J is TRBJ2-7, with 8 bases identical to TRBD1. The CDR3 is 13 amino acids. Germline V lookup: CDR1 GTSNPN, CDR2 SVGIG (reference sequence). The trim removed 2 bases at V and 6 bases at J, leaving 6 bases unmatched.

This clonotype was counted at least ten times. This chain joins TRBV29-1 and TRBJ1-5, with unresolved D. The CDR3 spans 12 residues. Between the trimmed V and J ends, which lost 4 bases and 2 bases, there was a span of 6 bases. Germline V CDR1 and CDR2: SQVTM, ANQGSEA. The CDR3: CSVGHGNQPQHF. The CDR3 DNA sequence: TGCAGCGTTGGGCACGGCAATCAGCCCCAGCATTTT.

In this sample, this clonotype turned up many times. The chain carries TRBV20-1 and TRBJ1-4; perhaps TRBD1 as D (5 bases). The CDR3 sequence is 13 residues long. Trimming left V 3 bases short and J 8 bases short, with 13 bases between. In germline, CDR1 is DFQATT, CDR2 SNEGSKA (reference sequence). CDR3 DNA: TGCAGTGCTAGCGGGGGAGGACGGGAAAAACTGTTTTTT. Its translation: CSASGGGREKLFF.

The chain links TRBV7-9 to TRBJ2-7; 10 bases are shared with TRBD2. Germline CDR1 is SEHNR and CDR2 is FQNEAQ (reference sequence). V trimming: 3 bases; J trimming: 3 bases; junction bases outside the gene matches: 5. The CDR3 sequence is 15 residues long. The CDR3 DNA sequence: TGTGCCAGCAGCTTTAGTACTAGCGGGGACTACGAGCAGTACTTC. Translation: CASSFSTSGDYEQYF.

This clonotype showed up many times. The chain uses TRBV7-3 and TRBJ2-7; 8 nucleotides agree with TRBD2. The CDR3 spans 18 residues. The V and J ends lost 1 base and 3 bases, in that order; junction bases with no gene match: 14. CDR1 and CDR2 from the germline V gene are SGHTA and FQGTGA. This CDR3 is CASSLILAEPLGCYEQYF. The CDR3 DNA follows: TGTGCCAGCAGCTTAATACTAGCGGAACCGTTGGGGTGCTACGAGCAGTACTTC.